This T cell receptor beta chain came from a study of shared clonotypes between healthy human individuals. The data were produced by immunoSEQ multiplex PCR, yet TCRdb's version contains in-frame clones alone and is incomplete. This sample carries some 690,000 clones, about 90% of them seen once, and the ten largest clones take about a third. V was clipped by 10 bases and J by 5 bases; unmatched bases: 13. Germline V gives CDR1 ENHRY, CDR2 SYGVKD. This CDR3 region has 14 residues. The sequenced sample consisted of memory CD8+ T cells from PBMCs. Indicated subset: CD45RO+ cells pooled with CCR7-negative TemRA cells. This rearrangement joins TRBV10-3 to TRBJ2-7, with TRBD1 identical over 8 bases. This receptor was identified in a man between 18 and 29 years old in good health. Some clones in this sample may be carry-over from other donors' samples. The CDR3 bases are TGTGCCACCTATAGAGCGGACAGGGACCACGAGCAGTACTTC. It encodes CATYRADRDHEQYF.